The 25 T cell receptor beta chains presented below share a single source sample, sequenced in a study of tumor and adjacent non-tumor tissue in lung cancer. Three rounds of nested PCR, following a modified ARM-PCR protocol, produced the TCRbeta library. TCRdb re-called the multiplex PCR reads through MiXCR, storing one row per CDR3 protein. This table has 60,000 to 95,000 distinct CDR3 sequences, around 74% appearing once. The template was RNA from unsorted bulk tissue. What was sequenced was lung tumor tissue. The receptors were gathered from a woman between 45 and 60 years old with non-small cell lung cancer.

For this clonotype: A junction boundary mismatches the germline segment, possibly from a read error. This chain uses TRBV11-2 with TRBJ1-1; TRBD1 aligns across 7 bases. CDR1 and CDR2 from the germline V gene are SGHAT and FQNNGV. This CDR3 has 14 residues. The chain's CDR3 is CASCLTGLDTEAYF. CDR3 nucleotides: TGTGCCAGCTGCTTGACAGGGCTGGACACTGAAGCTTACTTT.

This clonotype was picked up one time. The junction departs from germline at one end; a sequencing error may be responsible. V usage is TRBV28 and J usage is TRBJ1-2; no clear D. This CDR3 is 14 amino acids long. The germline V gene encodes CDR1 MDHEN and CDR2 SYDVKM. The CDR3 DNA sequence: TGTGCCAGCAGTGTACCCGGGTCAGAGTATGACTACACCTTC. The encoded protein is CASSVPGSEYDYTF.

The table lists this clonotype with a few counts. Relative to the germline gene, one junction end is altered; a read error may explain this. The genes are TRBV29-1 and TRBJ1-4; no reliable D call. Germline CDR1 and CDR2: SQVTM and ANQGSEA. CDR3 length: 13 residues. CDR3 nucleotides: TGCAGTGTTGTGGGAGGTGTTTATGAAAAACTGCTTTTT. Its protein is CSVVGGVYEKLLF.

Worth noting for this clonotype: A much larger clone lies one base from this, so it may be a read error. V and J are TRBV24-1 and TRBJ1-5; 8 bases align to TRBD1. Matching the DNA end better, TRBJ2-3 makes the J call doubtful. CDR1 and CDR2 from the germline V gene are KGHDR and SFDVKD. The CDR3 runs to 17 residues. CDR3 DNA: TGTGCCACCAGTGATACCCGGACAGGGAAAGAGGATCAGCCCCAGTATTTT. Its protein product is CATSDTRTGKEDQPQYF.

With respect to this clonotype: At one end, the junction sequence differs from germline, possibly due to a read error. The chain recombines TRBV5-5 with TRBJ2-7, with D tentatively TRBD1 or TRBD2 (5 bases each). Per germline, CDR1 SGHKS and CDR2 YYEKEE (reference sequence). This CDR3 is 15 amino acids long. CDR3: CATSLEIGASYEQYF. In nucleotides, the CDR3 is TGTGCCACCAGCTTGGAGATCGGGGCTTCCTACGAGCAGTACTTC.

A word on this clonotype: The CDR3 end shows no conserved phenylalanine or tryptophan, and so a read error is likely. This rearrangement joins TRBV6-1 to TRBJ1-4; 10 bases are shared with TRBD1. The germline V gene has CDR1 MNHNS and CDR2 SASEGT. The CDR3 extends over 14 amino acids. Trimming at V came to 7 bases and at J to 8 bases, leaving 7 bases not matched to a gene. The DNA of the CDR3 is TGTGCCAGCAACTCCCAGGACAGGGGGGAAAAACTGTTTTAT. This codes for CASNSQDRGEKLFY.

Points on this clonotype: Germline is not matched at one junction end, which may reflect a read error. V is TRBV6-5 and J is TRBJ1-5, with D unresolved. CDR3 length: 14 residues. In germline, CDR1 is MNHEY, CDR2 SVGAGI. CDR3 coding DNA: TGTACCAGCAGTTATCCAAGATCTGATCAGCCCCAGCATTTT. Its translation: CTSSYPRSDQPQHF.

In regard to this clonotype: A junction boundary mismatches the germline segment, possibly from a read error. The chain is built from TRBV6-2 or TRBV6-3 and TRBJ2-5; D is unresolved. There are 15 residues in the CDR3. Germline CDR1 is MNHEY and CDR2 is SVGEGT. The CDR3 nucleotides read TGTGTCAGCAGTTACTCATTTGCCAAACGAGAGACCCAGTACTTC. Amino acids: CVSSYSFAKRETQYF.

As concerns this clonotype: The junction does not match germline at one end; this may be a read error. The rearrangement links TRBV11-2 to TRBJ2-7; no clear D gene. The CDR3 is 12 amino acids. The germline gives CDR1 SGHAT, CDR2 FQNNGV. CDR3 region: CASSLGGCEQYF. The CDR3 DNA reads TGTGCCAGCAGCTTAGGCGGCTGCGAGCAATATTTC.

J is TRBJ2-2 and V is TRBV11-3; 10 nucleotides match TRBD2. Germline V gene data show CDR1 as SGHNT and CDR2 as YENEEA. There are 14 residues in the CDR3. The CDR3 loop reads CVNSLAGDTGELFF. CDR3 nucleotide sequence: TGTGTCAACAGCCTAGCGGGGGACACCGGGGAGCTGTTTTTT. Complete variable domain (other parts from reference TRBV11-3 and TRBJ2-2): EAGVVQSPRYKIIEKKQPVAFWCNPISGHNTLYWYLQNLGQGPELLIRYENEEAVDDSQLPKDRFSAERLKGVDSTLKIQPAELGDSAVYLCVNSLAGDTGELFFGEGSRLTVL.

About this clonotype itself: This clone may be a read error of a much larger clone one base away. CDR3 residues: CASSLTGTGGPYEQYF. CDR3 sequence (DNA): TGCGCCAGCAGCTTGACCGGGACAGGGGGCCCCTACGAGCAGTACTTC. This chain uses TRBV5-1 with TRBJ2-7; 12 bases are shared with TRBD1. J gave up 2 bases and V 1 base, and 4 bases lay outside the gene matches. Germline CDR1 reads SGHRS; CDR2 reads YFSETQ. CDR3 length: 16 residues.

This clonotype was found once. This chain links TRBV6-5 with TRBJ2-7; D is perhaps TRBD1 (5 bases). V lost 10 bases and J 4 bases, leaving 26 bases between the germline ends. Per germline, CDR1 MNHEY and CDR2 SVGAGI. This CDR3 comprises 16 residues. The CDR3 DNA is TGTGCCAACAGCCTACGGGCCCGTGGGGCCGGTTACGAGCAGTACTTC. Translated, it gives CANSLRARGAGYEQYF.

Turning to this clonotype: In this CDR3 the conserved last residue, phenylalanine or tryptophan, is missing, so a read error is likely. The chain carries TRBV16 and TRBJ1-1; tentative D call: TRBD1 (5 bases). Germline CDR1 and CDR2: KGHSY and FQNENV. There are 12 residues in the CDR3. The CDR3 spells CASSESGLEAFI. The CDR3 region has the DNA TGTGCCAGCAGCGAATCGGGACTTGAAGCTTTCATT.

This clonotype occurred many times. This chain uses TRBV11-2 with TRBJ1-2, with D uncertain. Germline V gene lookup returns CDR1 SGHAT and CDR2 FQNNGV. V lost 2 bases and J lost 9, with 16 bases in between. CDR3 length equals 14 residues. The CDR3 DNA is TGTGCCAGCAGCTTATCGACCCCCCGTGGGCGCTACACCTTC. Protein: CASSLSTPRGRYTF.

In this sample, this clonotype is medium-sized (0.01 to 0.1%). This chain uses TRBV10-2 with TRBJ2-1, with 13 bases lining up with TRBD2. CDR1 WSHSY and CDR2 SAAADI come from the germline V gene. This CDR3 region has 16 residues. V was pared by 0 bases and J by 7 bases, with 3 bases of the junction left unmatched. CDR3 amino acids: CASSESGTSGMNEQFF. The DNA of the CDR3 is TGCGCCAGCAGTGAGTCGGGGACTAGCGGGATGAATGAGCAGTTCTTC.

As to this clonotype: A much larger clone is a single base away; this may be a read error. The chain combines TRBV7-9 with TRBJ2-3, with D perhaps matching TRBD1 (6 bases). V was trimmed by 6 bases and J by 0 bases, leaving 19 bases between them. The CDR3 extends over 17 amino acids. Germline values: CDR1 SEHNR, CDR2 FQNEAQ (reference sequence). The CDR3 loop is CASSPIHRTESTDTQYF. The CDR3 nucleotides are TGTGCCAGCAGTCCCATTCATCGGACAGAGAGCACAGATACGCAGTATTTT.

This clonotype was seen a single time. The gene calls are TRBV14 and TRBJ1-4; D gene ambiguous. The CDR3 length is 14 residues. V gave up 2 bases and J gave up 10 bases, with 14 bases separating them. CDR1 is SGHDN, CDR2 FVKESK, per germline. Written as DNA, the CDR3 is TGTGCCAGCAGCCAATACCGCGCAAAGAGAAAACTGTTTTTT. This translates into CASSQYRAKRKLFF.

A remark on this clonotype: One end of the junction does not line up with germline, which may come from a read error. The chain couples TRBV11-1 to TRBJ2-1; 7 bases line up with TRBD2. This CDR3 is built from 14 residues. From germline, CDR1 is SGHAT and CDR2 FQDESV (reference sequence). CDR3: CTSSSRLVGGLQFF. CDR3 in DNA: TGTACCAGCAGCTCACGACTAGTGGGAGGGTTGCAGTTCTTC.

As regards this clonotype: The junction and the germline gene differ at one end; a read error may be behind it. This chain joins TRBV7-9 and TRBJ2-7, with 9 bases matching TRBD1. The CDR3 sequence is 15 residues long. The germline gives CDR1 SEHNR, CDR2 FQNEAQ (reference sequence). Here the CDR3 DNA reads TGTGTCAGCAGCCTGACCGGGACAGGGATCCACGAGCAGTACTTC. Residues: CVSSLTGTGIHEQYF.

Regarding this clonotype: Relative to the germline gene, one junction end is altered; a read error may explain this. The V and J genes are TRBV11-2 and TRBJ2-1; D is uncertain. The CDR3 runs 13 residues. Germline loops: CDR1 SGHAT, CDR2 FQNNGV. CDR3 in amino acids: CDSSFEAANEQFF. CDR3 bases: TGTGACAGCAGCTTTGAGGCGGCCAATGAGCAATTCTTC. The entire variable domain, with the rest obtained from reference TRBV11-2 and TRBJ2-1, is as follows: EAGVAQSPRYKIIEKRQSVAFWCNPISGHATLYWYQQILGQGPKLLIQFQNNGVVDDSQLPKDRFSAERLKGVDSTLKIQPAKLEDSAVYLCDSSFEAANEQFFGPGTRLTVL.

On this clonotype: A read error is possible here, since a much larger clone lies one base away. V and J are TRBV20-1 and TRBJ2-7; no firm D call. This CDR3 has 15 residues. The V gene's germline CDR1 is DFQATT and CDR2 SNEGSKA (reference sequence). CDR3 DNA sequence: TGCAATGCTAGAGACATAAGGCGGTTGTCCTACGAGCAGTACTTC. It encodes CNARDIRRLSYEQYF.

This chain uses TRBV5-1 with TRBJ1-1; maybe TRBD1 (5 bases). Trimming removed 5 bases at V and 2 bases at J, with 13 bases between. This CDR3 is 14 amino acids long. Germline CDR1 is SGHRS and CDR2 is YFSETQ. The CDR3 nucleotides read TGCGCCAGCAGATTTGGGGCCATTAACACTGAAGCTTTCTTT. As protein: CASRFGAINTEAFF.

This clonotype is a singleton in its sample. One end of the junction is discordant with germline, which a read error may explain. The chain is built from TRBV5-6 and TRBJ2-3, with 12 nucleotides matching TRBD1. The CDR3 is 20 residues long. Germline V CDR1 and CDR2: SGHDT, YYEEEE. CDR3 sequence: CANSLERGQGAYSPTDTQYF. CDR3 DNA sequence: TGTGCCAACAGCTTGGAGAGGGGACAGGGGGCTTATTCCCCCACAGATACGCAGTATTTT.

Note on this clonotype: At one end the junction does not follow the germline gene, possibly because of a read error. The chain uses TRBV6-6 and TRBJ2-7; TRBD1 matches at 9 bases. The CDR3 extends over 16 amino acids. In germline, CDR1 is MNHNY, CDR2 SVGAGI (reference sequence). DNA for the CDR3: TGTGCCAGCAGTCTCTTCAGCGGACAGGGGACATACGAGCAATACTTC. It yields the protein CASSLFSGQGTYEQYF.

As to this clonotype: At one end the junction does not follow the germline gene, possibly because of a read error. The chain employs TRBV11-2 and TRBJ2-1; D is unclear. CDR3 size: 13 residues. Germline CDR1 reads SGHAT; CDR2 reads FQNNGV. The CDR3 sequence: CASCLEGSNEQFF. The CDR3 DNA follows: TGTGCCAGCTGCTTAGAAGGCAGCAATGAGCAGTTCTTC.